These 5 T cell receptor beta chains were all obtained from the same sample, sequenced in a study of siplizumab effects on memory and regulatory T cells. This table comes from immunoSEQ multiplex PCR, and its TCRdb copy is limited to in-frame clones, with some not included. The table lists approximately 65,000 clones, 79% of them singletons. What was sequenced was memory CD4+ T cells sorted from blood. These TCRs come from a human donor in good health.

V is TRBV27 and J is TRBJ2-7, with unresolved D. The CDR3 runs to 11 residues. The V end lost 6 bases, the J end lost 3 bases, and 6 bases lay between the germline ends. CDR1 MNHEY and CDR2 SMNVEV come from the germline V gene (reference sequence). CDR3 nucleotides: TGTGCCAGCAGAACCCACTACGAGCAGTACTTC. This gives the protein CASRTHYEQYF.

The chain's CDR3 is CAALPPGHLTGELFF. The CDR3 DNA is TGTGCCGCCTTGCCCCCGGGACACCTCACCGGGGAGCTGTTTTTT. The rearrangement links TRBV6-1 to TRBJ2-2; tentatively, D is TRBD1 (6 bases). This CDR3 spans 15 amino acids. Looked up from germline, CDR1 is MNHNS and CDR2 is SASEGT. Trimming left V 11 bases short and J 4 bases short, with 20 bases between.

CDR3 protein: CASSPQGATEAFF. The DNA for the CDR3 is TGTGCCAGCTCACCCCAGGGGGCCACTGAAGCTTTCTTT. V gene TRBV18 combines with J gene TRBJ1-1; 8 bases are shared with TRBD1. Per germline, CDR1 KGHSH and CDR2 LQKENI. After removal of 3 bases from V and 4 bases from J, the junction contained 1 base not matched to a gene. The CDR3 totals 13 residues.

The chain couples TRBV21-1 to TRBJ1-6. TRBV21-1 represents a pseudogene. The CDR3 runs to 15 residues. Here the CDR3 reads CASSGRVPLNSPLHF. CDR3 sequence (DNA): TGTGCCAGCAGCGGGAGAGTTCCCCTTAATTCACCCCTCCACTTT.

This chain's CDR3 is CASSLDLWDSDGYTF. In DNA form, the CDR3 reads TGTGCCAGCAGCTTAGATCTTTGGGACAGCGATGGCTACACCTTC. The genes are TRBV11-2 and TRBJ1-2, with TRBD1 identical over 7 bases. Per the germline V gene, CDR1 is SGHAT and CDR2 is FQNNGV. The CDR3 is made up of 15 amino acids. V lost 0 bases to trimming and J lost 6 bases; unmatched junction nucleotides: 7.